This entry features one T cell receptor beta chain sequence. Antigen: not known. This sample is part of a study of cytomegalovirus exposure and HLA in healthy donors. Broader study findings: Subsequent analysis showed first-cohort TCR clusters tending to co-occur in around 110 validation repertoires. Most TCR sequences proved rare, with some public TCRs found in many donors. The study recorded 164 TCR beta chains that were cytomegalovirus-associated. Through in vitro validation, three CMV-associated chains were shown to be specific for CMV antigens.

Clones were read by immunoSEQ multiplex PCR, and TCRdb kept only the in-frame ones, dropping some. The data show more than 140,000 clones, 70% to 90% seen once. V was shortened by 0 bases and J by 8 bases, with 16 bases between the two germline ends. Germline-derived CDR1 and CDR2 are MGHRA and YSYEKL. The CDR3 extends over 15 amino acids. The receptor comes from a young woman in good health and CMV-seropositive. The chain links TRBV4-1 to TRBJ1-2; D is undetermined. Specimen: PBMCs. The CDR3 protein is CASSQDPTGTQGYTF. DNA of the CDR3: TGCGCCAGCAGCCAAGATCCCACGGGTACCCAAGGCTACACCTTC.